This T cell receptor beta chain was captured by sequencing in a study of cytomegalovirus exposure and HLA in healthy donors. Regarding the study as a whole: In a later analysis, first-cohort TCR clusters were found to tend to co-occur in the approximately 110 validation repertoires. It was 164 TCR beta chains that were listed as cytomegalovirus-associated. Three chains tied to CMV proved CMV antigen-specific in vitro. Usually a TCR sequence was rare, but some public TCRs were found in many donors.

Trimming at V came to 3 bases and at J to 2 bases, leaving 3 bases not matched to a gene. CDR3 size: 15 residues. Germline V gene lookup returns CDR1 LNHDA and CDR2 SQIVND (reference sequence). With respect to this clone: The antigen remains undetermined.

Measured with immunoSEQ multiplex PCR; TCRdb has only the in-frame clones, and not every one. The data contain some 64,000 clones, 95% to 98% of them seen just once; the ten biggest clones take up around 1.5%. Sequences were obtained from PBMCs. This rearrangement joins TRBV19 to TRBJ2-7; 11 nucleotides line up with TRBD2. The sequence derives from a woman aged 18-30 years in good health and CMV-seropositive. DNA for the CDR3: TGTGCCAGTAGTATGACTAGCGGGGTGACCTACGAGCAGTACTTC. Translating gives CASSMTSGVTYEQYF.